A selection of T cell receptor beta chains follows, all from one sample in a study of T cell repertoires in cytomegalovirus infection. These receptors have no known antigen. From the reads, TCRdb called clonotypes with MiXCR, one entry per CDR3 protein. Of approximately 910,000 distinct CDR3 sequences listed, 31% are singletons. The sample in question was cultured CD8+ T cells from PBMCs, obtained from culture after CMV antigen stimulation. These receptors originate from a human donor in good health (CMV status not recorded). Some clones in this sample may be carry-over from other donors' samples. CDR3s include the opening cysteine and the closing phenylalanine or tryptophan. D genes are given only for firm matches. Size is stated for part of the rows, as once, few or many counts, or as a class when the clone is expanded.

len,j_gene,abundance,v_gene,d_gene,CDR3nt,CDR3aa
17,TRBJ1-2,many,TRBV27,TRBD1,TGTGCCAGCCTAGGCCGACAGGGTGTCTCCCTTGACTATGGCTACACCTTC,CASLGRQGVSLDYGYTF
18,TRBJ2-1,few,TRBV19,TRBD2,TGTGCCAGTAGTCCCGAGAACCGGGGACTAGCGGGCTACAATGAGCAGTTCTTC,CASSPENRGLAGYNEQFF
15,TRBJ2-2,.,TRBV7-6,TRBD2,TGTGCCAGCAGCCGTAGCGGGGTGGACACCGGGGAGCTGTTTTTT,CASSRSGVDTGELFF
11,TRBJ1-6,.,TRBV7-2,.,TGTGCCAGCAGCTCCCTGGGGCCCCTCCACTTT,CASSSLGPLHF
15,TRBJ2-4,.,TRBV2,TRBD1,TGTGCCAGCAGGGTCGCCGGGACAGGGTTGAACATTCAGTACTTC,CASRVAGTGLNIQYF
16,TRBJ2-2,few,TRBV10-3,.,TGTGCCATCAGTGAGTCAGGAGTAGTGAACACCGGGGAGCTGTTTTTT,CAISESGVVNTGELFF
16,TRBJ2-5,many,TRBV7-2,TRBD2,TGTGCCAGCAGCTTAGGCACTAGCGGGGGACAAGAGACCCAGTACTTC,CASSLGTSGGQETQYF
14,TRBJ1-2,many,TRBV4-2,.,TGTGCCAGCAGCCAAGAAGTAGGACCGTATGGCTACACCTTC,CASSQEVGPYGYTF
17,TRBJ2-5,many,TRBV12-3/TRBV12-4,.,TGTGCCAGCAGTTTGGTAGGCGGGACCCAGGCCCAAGAGACCCAGTACTTC,CASSLVGGTQAQETQYF
14,TRBJ2-7,many,TRBV7-8,TRBD2,TGTGCCAGCAGCTTAAAGGGACTAGCTTACGAGCAGTACTTC,CASSLKGLAYEQYF
17,TRBJ2-3,.,TRBV11-2,.,TGTGCCAGCAGCCCTGGGAGAGGAGGGTTGGACACAGATACGCAGTATTTT,CASSPGRGGLDTDTQYF
14,TRBJ2-5,.,TRBV5-5,TRBD2,TGTGCCAGCAGTTTTAACGGGGGGAAAGAGACCCAGTACTTC,CASSFNGGKETQYF
15,TRBJ1-2,few,TRBV27,.,TGTGCCAGCAGATTCGGTTTCGGGGCTAACTATGGCTACACCTTC,CASRFGFGANYGYTF
16,TRBJ2-3,.,TRBV7-9,.,TGTGCCAGCAGCCTCGCTGGAGGGCGAGACACAGATACGCAGTATTTT,CASSLAGGRDTDTQYF
13,TRBJ2-4,many,TRBV7-8,.,TGTGCCAGCAGCTTGGCTAGGGGTAACATTCAGTACTTC,CASSLARGNIQYF
17,TRBJ2-1,few,TRBV7-3,TRBD1,TGTGCCAGCAGCTTAATCCGTGCCAGGGGGCTAAACAATGAGCAGTTCTTC,CASSLIRARGLNNEQFF
12,TRBJ2-4,.,TRBV2,.,TGTGCCACCATAGGAGCCAAAAACATTCAGTACTTC,CATIGAKNIQYF
20,TRBJ1-1,.,TRBV27,TRBD1,TGTGCCAGCAGTTTTACAGCCCCGGGGACAGGGTCGGATGGGAACACTGAAGCTTTCTTT,CASSFTAPGTGSDGNTEAFF
18,TRBJ2-2,.,TRBV5-5,TRBD2,TGTGCCAGCAGCTTGGTGTCTAGCGGGGGCTCCAACACCGGGGAGCTGTTTTTT,CASSLVSSGGSNTGELFF
16,TRBJ1-5,few,TRBV19,TRBD1,TGTGCCAGTAGTATAGATCTATGGACAGGGGGTAGGGCCCAGCATTTT,CASSIDLWTGGRAQHF
15,TRBJ2-7,.,TRBV7-9,TRBD1,TGTGCCAGCAGCGCCCGGACAGGGGGCAAGTACGAGCAGTACTTC,CASSARTGGKYEQYF
15,TRBJ2-1,.,TRBV6-5,TRBD1,TGTGCCAGCAGCCCGGGACAGGTTCCCTACAATGAGCAGTTCTTC,CASSPGQVPYNEQFF
13,TRBJ2-1,.,TRBV7-9,.,TGTGCCAGCAGCTTGGCGTGGGGGCTCGAGCAGTTCTTC,CASSLAWGLEQFF
16,TRBJ2-3,.,TRBV19,.,TGTGCCAGTAGTATAAACTCCCAGAACTCGGCAGATACGCAGTATTTT,CASSINSQNSADTQYF
15,TRBJ1-2,.,TRBV12-3/TRBV12-4,.,TGTGCCAGCAGTTTAGAGGGCAGGGGACACTATGGCTACACCTTC,CASSLEGRGHYGYTF
20,TRBJ2-2,many,TRBV7-9,.,TGTGCCTCAAGGGCGATGGGACCTAGCCGGGCTCGATCCACTACCGGGGAGCTGTTTTTT,CASRAMGPSRARSTTGELFF
15,TRBJ2-2,.,TRBV19,.,TGTGCCAGTACCCTTACAGAGGGGGGTACCGGGGAGCTGTTTTTT,CASTLTEGGTGELFF
15,TRBJ2-3,few,TRBV5-6,.,TGTGCCAGCAGCCCCGTCGGGGGGCCTGGGGATACGCAGTATTTT,CASSPVGGPGDTQYF
12,TRBJ1-1,.,TRBV6-6,.,TGTGCCAGCAGTTGGGGACCGGCTGAAGCTTTCTTT,CASSWGPAEAFF
14,TRBJ2-1,.,TRBV6-2/TRBV6-3,.,TGTGCCAGCAGTCAGGGACTGGGCTACAATGAGCAGTTCTTC,CASSQGLGYNEQFF
16,TRBJ2-5,many,TRBV7-9,TRBD1,TGTGCCAGCAGCCCGAGCGGGACAGGGAATCAAGAGACCCAGTACTTC,CASSPSGTGNQETQYF
16,TRBJ2-1,many,TRBV7-8,.,TGTGCCAGCAGTCAGGGGGGCGGTAGAGGGTTAAATGAGCAGTTCTTC,CASSQGGGRGLNEQFF
16,TRBJ1-1,.,TRBV9,.,TGTGCCAGCAGCGTAGCTATGGGACCTCTGAACACTGAAGCTTTCTTT,CASSVAMGPLNTEAFF
18,TRBJ2-1,once,TRBV2,TRBD2,TGTGCCAGCAGTGACCCTAGCGGGGGGCTCATCTCCTACAATGAGCAGTTCTTC,CASSDPSGGLISYNEQFF
14,TRBJ1-5,many,TRBV6-1,.,TGTGCCGGGGACTCGGAGGGTAGCAATCAGCCCCAGCATTTT,CAGDSEGSNQPQHF
14,TRBJ2-6,few,TRBV19,.,TGTGCCTCGCAGGGTCCCTCTGGGGCCAACGTCCTGACTTTC,CASQGPSGANVLTF
16,TRBJ2-7,.,TRBV25-1,TRBD1,TGTGCCAGCAGTGAATGGACAGGCCCAGCCTCCTACGAGCAGTACTTC,CASSEWTGPASYEQYF
11,TRBJ1-1,.,TRBV29-1,.,TGCAGCGTTTATGGAGGCACTGAAGCTTTCTTT,CSVYGGTEAFF
16,TRBJ2-3,few,TRBV6-5,.,TGTGCCAGCAGCCCCGTAGGAGGCCTTAGCACAGATACGCAGTATTTT,CASSPVGGLSTDTQYF
11,TRBJ2-7,.,TRBV7-6,.,TGTGCCAGCAGCGATCGAGGCGAGCAGTACTTC,CASSDRGEQYF
17,TRBJ2-2,many,TRBV7-9,.,TGTGCCAGCAGCTTCAAGGACGGCCAGTATAACACCGGGGAGCTGTTTTTT,CASSFKDGQYNTGELFF
14,TRBJ2-1,many,TRBV7-9,.,TGTGCCAGCAGCCCCGACAGGTACTACAATGAGCAGTTCTTC,CASSPDRYYNEQFF
10,TRBJ2-1,.,TRBV2,.,TGTGCCAGCAGTCGCCGTGAGCAGTTCTTC,CASSRREQFF
12,TRBJ1-4,.,TRBV7-2,.,TGTGCCAGCAGCTTAACAACGGGACAACTGTTTTTT,CASSLTTGQLFF
16,TRBJ1-2,few,TRBV28,.,TGTGCCAGCAGTTTATCCAGGGGTGGAGTAGTCTATGGCTACACCTTC,CASSLSRGGVVYGYTF
15,TRBJ2-2,many,TRBV7-6,TRBD1,TGTGCCAGCAGCTTCGGACAGGGACACACCGGGGAGCTGTTTTTT,CASSFGQGHTGELFF